The T cell receptor (beta chain) described here comes from a study of read filtering for tumor transcriptome and immune sequencing. Study overall: Whole-transcriptome libraries were prepared after DNase treatment. RNA-seq yielded only about 75 to 1,300 TCR reads, IR-seq about 4 to 10.27 million. Study-level findings and limits: Compared with RNA-seq, IR-seq gave much higher clonotype depth and reliability.

V lost 2 bases, J lost 6 bases, and 11 bases lay in between. Germline V lookup: CDR1 MNHEY, CDR2 SVGAGI. This CDR3 spans 13 amino acids. Molecular barcoded adaptors covering alpha/delta and beta/gamma chains were used on roughly 400 ng RNA. TCRdb ran MiXCR on the reads and lists one entry per CDR3 protein. The sample has under 150,000 distinct CDR3 sequences, about 13% seen once. This clonotype was observed at least ten times. Its antigen is undetermined. Sample: a population of CD138-negative cells sorted from bone marrow. The chain uses TRBV6-5 and TRBJ2-7, with D possibly being TRBD1 (6 bases). The origin of this receptor is a donor at least 40 years old with multiple myeloma. CDR3 residues: CASSYGEGGEQYF. CDR3 bases: TGTGCCAGCAGTTACGGGGAAGGGGGCGAGCAGTACTTC.